Judged by abundance, the clone carrying this TCR beta chain is medium-sized. This sample is drawn from a study of blood T cell repertoires in COVID-19. The V segment lost 1 base and the J segment 0 bases; nucleotides outside the gene matches: 7. Germline values: CDR1 SNHLY, CDR2 FYNNEI. CDR3 length: 18 residues. Clones were read by immunoSEQ multiplex PCR, and TCRdb kept only the in-frame ones, dropping some. The sample lists approximately 270,000 clones, roughly 86% occurring once. The sequenced sample was peripheral blood. The gene calls are TRBV2 and TRBJ1-5; 9 positions match TRBD1. This receptor was taken from a man in his forties or fifties with active or convalescent COVID-19. The CDR3 DNA sequence: TGTGCCAGCAGTGAAGGGACAGGGGAACGGTATAGCAATCAGCCCCAGCATTTT. Residues: CASSEGTGERYSNQPQHF.